What follows is one TCR beta chain and its context. The antigen is unknown. The data stem from a study of T cell responses to AZD1222 COVID-19 vaccine. Study observations and caveats: Possibly, clonal diversity was underestimated; donors were largely white British and included more females.

The J segment lost 4 bases and the V segment lost 2 bases, leaving 5 bases of the junction unmatched. The CDR3 is 15 amino acids. Germline V CDR1 and CDR2: SGDLS, YYNGEE. Produced via immunoSEQ multiplex PCR; TCRdb's table is partial and in-frame only. Of tens of thousands of clones in the sample, around 90% were seen once. The starting material was peripheral blood, obtained on day 0 of AZD1222 vaccination. The source of this sequence is an adult in good health. The V gene is TRBV9, the J gene TRBJ2-1, with 8 positions matching TRBD2. For the CDR3, the DNA is TGTGCCAGCAGCGTTAGCGGGATCACTTACAATGAGCAGTTCTTC. Its translation is CASSVSGITYNEQFF.